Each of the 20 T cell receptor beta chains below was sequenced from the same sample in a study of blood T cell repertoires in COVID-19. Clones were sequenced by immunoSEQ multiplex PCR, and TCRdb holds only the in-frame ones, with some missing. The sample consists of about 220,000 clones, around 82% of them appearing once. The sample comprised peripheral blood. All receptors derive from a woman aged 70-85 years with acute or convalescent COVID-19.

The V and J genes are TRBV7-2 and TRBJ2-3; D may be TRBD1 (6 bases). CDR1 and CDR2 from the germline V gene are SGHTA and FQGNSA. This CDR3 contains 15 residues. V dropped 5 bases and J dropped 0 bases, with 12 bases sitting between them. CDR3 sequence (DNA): TGTGCCAGCAGCCCGGACAGAACTAGCACAGATACGCAGTATTTT. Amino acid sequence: CASSPDRTSTDTQYF.

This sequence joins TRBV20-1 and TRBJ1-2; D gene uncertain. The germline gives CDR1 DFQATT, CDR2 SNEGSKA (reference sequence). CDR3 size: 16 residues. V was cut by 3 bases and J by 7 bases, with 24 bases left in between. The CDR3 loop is CSASDFSGSGAFGYTF. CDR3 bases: TGCAGTGCTAGTGATTTTTCAGGCAGCGGCGCGTTTGGCTACACCTTC.

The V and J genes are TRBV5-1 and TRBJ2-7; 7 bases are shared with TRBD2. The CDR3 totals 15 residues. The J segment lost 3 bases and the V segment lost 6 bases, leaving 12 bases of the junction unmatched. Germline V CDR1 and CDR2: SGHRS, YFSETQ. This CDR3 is CASMGGSMVDYEQYF. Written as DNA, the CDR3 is TGCGCCAGCATGGGGGGGTCGATGGTGGACTACGAGCAGTACTTC.

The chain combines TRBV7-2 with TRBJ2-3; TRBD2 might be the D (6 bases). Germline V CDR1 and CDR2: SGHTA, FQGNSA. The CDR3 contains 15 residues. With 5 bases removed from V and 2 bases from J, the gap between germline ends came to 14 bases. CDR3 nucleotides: TGTGCCAGCAGCCTCGGGGCGGGGCCCACAGATACGCAGTATTTT. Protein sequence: CASSLGAGPTDTQYF.

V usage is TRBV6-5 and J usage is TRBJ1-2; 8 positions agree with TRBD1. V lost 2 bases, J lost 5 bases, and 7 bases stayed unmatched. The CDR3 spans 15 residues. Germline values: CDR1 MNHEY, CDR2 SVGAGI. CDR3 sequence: CASSYRSGGSYGYTF. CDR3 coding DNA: TGTGCCAGCAGTTACCGGTCAGGGGGCTCATATGGCTACACCTTC.

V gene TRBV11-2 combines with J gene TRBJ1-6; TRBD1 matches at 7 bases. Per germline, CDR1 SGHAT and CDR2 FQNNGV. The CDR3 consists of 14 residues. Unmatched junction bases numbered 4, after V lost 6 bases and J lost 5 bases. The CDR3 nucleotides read TGTGCCAGCAGTTTGACAGGGAATAATTCACCCCTCCACTTT. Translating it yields CASSLTGNNSPLHF.

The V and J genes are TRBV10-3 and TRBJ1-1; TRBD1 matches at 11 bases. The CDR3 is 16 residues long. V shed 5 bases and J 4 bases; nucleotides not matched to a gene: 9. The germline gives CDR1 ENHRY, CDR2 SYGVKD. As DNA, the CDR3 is TGTGCCATCAGTCGGACAGGGGGCCCTCTGGGCACTGAAGCTTTCTTT. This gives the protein CAISRTGGPLGTEAFF.

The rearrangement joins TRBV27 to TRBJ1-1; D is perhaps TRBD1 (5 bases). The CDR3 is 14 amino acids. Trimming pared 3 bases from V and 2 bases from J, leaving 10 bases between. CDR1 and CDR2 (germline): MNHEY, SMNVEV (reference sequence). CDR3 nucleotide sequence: TGTGCCAGCAGTTTGGCTGGGGCTAACACTGAAGCTTTCTTT. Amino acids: CASSLAGANTEAFF.

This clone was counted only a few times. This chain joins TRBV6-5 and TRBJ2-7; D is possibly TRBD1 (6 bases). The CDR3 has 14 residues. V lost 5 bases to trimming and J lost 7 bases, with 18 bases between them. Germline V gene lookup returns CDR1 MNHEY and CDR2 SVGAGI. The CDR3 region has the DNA TGTGCCAGCAGTCCAAAGACAGGTTCGGGAGAGCAGTACTTC. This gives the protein CASSPKTGSGEQYF.

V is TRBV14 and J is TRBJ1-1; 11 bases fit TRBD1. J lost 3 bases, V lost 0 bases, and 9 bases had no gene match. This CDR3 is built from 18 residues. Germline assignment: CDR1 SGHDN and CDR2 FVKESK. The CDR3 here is CASSQEEDRGQGDTEAFF. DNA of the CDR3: TGTGCCAGCAGCCAAGAAGAGGACAGGGGGCAGGGGGACACTGAAGCTTTCTTT.

The CDR3 coding sequence is TGTGCCAGCAACCGACAGGGGTATAATGAAAAACTGTTTTTT. Amino acids: CASNRQGYNEKLFF. V usage is TRBV2 and J usage is TRBJ1-4, with TRBD1 matching 8 bases. The germline V gene encodes CDR1 SNHLY and CDR2 FYNNEI. There are 14 residues in the CDR3. V lost 7 bases and J lost 4; bases outside the gene matches: 5.

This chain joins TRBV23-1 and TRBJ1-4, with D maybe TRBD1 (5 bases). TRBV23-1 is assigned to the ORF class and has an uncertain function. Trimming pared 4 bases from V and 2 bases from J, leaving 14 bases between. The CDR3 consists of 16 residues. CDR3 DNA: TGCGCCAGCAGTCCCCGGGGGGTTTTGACTAATGAAAAACTGTTTTTT. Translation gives CASSPRGVLTNEKLFF.

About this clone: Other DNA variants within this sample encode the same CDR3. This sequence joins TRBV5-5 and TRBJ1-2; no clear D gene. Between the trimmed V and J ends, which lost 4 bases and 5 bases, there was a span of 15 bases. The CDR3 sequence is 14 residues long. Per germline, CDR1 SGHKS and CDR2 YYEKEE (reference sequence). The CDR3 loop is CASSPDSGGYGYTF. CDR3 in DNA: TGTGCCAGCAGCCCGGACTCGGGTGGGTATGGCTACACCTTC.

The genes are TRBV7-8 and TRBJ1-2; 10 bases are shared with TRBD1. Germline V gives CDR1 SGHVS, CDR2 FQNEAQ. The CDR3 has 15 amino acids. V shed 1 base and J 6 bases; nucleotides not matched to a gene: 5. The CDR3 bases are TGTGCCAGCAGCTTAGGCACCGGGACAGGGGATGGCTACACCTTC. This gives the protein CASSLGTGTGDGYTF.

As DNA, the CDR3 is TGTGCCAGCAGCTTTTTGGCTAGCGGGACAGATACGCAGTATTTT. Protein sequence: CASSFLASGTDTQYF. The chain employs TRBV7-8 and TRBJ2-3, with TRBD2 matching 8 bases. Unmatched junction bases numbered 5, after V lost 3 bases and J lost 3 bases. The CDR3 is made up of 15 amino acids. Per germline, CDR1 SGHVS and CDR2 FQNEAQ. The whole variable domain, filled in from reference TRBV7-8 and TRBJ2-3, reads GAGVSQSPRYKVAKRGQDVALRCDPISGHVSLFWYQQALGQGPEFLTYFQNEAQLDKSGLPSDRFFAERPEGSVSTLKIQRTQQEDSAVYLCASSFLASGTDTQYFGPGTRLTVL.

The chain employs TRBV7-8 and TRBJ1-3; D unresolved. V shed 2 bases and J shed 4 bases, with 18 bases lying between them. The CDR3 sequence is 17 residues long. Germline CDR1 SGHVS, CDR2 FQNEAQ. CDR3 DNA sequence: TGTGCCAGCAGCTTACTTTCCGGTGCCGCGTCCGGAAACACCATATATTTT. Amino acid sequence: CASSLLSGAASGNTIYF.

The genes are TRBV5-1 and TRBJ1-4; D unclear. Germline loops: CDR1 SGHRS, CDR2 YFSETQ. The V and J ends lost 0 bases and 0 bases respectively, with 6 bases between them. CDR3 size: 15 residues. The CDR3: CASSLGATTNEKLFF. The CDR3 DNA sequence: TGCGCCAGCAGCTTGGGGGCCACAACTAATGAAAAACTGTTTTTT.

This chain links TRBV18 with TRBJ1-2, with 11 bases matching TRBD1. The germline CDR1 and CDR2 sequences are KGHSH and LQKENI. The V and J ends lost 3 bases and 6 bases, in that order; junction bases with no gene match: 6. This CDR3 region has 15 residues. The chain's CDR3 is CASSPKGQGVDGYTF. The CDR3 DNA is TGTGCCAGCTCACCTAAGGGACAGGGGGTCGATGGCTACACCTTC.

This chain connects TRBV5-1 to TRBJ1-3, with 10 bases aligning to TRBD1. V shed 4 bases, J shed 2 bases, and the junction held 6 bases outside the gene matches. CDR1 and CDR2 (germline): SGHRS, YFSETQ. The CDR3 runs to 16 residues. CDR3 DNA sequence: TGCGCCAGCAGCGTAGCCGGGACAGGGGCTGGAAACACCATATATTTT. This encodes CASSVAGTGAGNTIYF.

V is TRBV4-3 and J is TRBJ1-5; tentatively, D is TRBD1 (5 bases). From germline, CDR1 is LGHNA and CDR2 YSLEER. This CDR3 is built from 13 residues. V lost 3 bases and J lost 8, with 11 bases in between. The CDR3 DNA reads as TGCGCCAGCAGCCAGACTGGCAGGGAGCCCCAGCATTTT. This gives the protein CASSQTGREPQHF.